This entry concerns a single T cell receptor beta chain. Antigen specificity is unknown. The CDR3 has 14 amino acids. Germline loops: CDR1 KGHSH, CDR2 LQKENI. The V end was cut by 3 bases, the J end by 2 bases, with 8 bases between. TCRdb called the reads again in MiXCR, with one record for every CDR3 protein. The table lists hundreds of thousands of distinct CDR3 sequences, roughly 42% of them singletons. The source of the sample is a study of T cell repertoires in cytomegalovirus infection. Study-wide findings and caveats: Individuals carrying CMV plus the relevant HLA were identified by cumulative frequency of public TCR beta families.

The chain uses TRBV18 and TRBJ1-5, with D unresolved. The sequencing used cultured PBMCs, collected from culture after CMV antigen stimulation. The TCR sequence derives from a human donor in good health (CMV status not recorded). Some clones in this sample may be carry-over from other donors' samples. For the CDR3, the DNA is TGTGCCAGCTCACCGGGAGGGCGCAATCAGCCCCAGCATTTT. Protein sequence: CASSPGGRNQPQHF. The full variable domain, its missing parts supplied by reference TRBV18 and TRBJ1-5, is NAGVMQNPRHLVRRRGQEARLRCSPMKGHSHVYWYRQLPEEGLKFMVYLQKENIIDESGMPKERFSAEFPKEGPSILRIQQVVRGDSAAYFCASSPGGRNQPQHFGDGTRLSIL.